The clone carrying this TCR beta chain was observed a handful of times. Measured with immunoSEQ multiplex PCR; TCRdb has only the in-frame clones, and not every one. The sample lists about 87,000 clones; roughly 95% were seen once. This sample is part of a study of T cell changes during pregnancy in multiple sclerosis. The germline V gene encodes CDR1 MNHNS and CDR2 SASEGT. The CDR3 has 12 amino acids. The V and J ends lost 3 bases and 15 bases respectively, with 15 bases between them. The starting material was peripheral blood, obtained in the third trimester of pregnancy. The V and J genes are TRBV6-1 and TRBJ2-4, with a weak D call TRBD2 (6 bases). This clonotype was obtained from a female donor in good health, enrolled as a control in a pregnancy study. The CDR3 spells CASSERPGTPYF. Written as DNA, the CDR3 is TGTGCCAGCAGTGAGAGGCCCGGGACTCCGTACTTC.